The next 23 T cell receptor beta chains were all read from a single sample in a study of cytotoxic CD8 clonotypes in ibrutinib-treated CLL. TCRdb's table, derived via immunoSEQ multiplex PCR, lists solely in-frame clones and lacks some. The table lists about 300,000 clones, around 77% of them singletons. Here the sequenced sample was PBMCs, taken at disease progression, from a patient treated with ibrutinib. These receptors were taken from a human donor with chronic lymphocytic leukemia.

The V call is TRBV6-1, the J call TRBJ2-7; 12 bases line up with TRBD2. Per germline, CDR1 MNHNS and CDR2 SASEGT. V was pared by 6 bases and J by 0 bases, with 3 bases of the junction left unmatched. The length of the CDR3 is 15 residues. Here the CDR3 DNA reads TGTGCCAGCAGCGCGACTAGCGGGGGCTCCTACGAGCAGTACTTC. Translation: CASSATSGGSYEQYF.

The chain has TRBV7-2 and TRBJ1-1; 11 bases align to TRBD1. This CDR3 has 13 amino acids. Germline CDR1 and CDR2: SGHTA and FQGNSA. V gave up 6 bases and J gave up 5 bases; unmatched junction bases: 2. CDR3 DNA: TGTGCCAGCAGTGGGGACAGGGGGACTGAAGCTTTCTTT. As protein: CASSGDRGTEAFF.

The CDR3 sequence is CATSRARGQVSEAFF. CDR3 DNA: TGTGCCACCAGCAGAGCCAGGGGTCAGGTTTCTGAAGCTTTCTTT. The rearrangement joins TRBV15 to TRBJ1-1, with D possibly matching TRBD1 (6 bases). Germline values: CDR1 LNHNV, CDR2 YYDKDF (reference sequence). This CDR3 has 15 amino acids. Deletions cut 1 base from V and 6 bases from J, with 15 bases between.

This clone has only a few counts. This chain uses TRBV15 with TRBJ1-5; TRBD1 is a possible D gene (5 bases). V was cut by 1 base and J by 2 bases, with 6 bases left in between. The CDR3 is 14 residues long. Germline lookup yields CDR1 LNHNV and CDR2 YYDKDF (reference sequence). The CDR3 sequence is CATSRGGGNQPQHF. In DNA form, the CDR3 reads TGTGCCACCAGCAGAGGGGGGGGCAATCAGCCCCAGCATTTT. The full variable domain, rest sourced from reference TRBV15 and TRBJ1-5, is DAMVIQNPRYQVTQFGKPVTLSCSQTLNHNVMYWYQQKSSQAPKLLFHYYDKDFNNEADTPDNFQSRRPNTSFCFLDIRSPGLGDTAMYLCATSRGGGNQPQHFGDGTRLSIL.

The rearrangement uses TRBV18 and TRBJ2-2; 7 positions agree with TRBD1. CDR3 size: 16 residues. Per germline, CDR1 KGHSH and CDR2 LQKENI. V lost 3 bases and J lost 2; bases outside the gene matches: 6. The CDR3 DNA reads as TGTGCCAGCTCACCCCTGGACAGGCCAAACACCGGGGAGCTGTTTTTT. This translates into CASSPLDRPNTGELFF.

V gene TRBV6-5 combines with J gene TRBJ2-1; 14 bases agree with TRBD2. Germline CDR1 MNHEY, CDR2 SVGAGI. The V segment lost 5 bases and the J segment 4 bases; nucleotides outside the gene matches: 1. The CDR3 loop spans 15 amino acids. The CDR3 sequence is CASSRTSGRYNEQFF. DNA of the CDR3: TGTGCCAGCAGTAGGACTAGCGGGAGGTACAATGAGCAGTTCTTC.

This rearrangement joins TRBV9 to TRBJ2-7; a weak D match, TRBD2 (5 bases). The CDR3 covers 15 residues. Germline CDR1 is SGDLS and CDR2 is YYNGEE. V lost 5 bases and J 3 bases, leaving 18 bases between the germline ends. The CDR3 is CASSWGERAVYEQYF. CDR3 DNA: TGTGCCAGCAGTTGGGGAGAACGGGCAGTCTACGAGCAGTACTTC.

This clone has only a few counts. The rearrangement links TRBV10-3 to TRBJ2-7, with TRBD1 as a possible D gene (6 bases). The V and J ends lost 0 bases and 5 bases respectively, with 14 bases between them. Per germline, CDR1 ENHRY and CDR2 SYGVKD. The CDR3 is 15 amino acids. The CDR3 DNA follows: TGTGCCATCAGTGAGTCTGGACAGCTAGTTAACGAGCAGTACTTC. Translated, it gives CAISESGQLVNEQYF.

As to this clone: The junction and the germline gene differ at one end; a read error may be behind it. This CDR3 is CAGSVEGGNSPLHF. CDR3 bases: TGTGCCGGCAGCGTAGAGGGGGGCAATTCACCCCTCCACTTT. V gene TRBV9 combines with J gene TRBJ1-6, with D perhaps TRBD1 (6 bases). The CDR3 is 14 residues long. CDR1 and CDR2 (germline): SGDLS, YYNGEE.

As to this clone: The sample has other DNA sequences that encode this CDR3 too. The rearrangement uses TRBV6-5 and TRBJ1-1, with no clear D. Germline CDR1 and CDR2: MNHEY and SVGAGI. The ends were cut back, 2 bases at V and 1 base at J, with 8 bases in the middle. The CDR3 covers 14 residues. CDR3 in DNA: TGTGCCAGCAGTTACGGAACAAGGAACACTGAAGCTTTCTTT. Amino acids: CASSYGTRNTEAFF.

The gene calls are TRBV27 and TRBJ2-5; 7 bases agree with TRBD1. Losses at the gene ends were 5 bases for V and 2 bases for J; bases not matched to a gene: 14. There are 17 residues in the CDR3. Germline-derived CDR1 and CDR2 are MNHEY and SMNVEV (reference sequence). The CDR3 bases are TGTGCCAGCAGTCAATATGGGGGACAGTCCCTTCAAGAGACCCAGTACTTC. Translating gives CASSQYGGQSLQETQYF.

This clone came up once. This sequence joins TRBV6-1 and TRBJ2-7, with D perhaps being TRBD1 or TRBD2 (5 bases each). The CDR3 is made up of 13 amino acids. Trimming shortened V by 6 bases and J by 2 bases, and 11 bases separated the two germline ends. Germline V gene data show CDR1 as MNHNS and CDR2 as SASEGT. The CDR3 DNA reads TGTGCCAGCAGACGGGACCGAACCTACGAGCAGTACTTC. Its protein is CASRRDRTYEQYF.

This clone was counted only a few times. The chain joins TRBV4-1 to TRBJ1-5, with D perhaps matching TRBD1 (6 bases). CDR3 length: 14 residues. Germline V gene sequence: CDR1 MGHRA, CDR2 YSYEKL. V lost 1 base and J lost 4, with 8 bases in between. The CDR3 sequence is CASSQGRGNQPQHF. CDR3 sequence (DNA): TGCGCCAGCAGCCAAGGTAGGGGGAATCAGCCCCAGCATTTT.

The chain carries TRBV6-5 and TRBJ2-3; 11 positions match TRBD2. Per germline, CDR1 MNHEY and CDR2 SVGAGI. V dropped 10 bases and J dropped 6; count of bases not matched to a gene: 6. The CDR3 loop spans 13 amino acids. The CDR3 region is CATLAGGVDTQYF. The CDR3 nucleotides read TGTGCCACCTTAGCGGGAGGGGTGGATACGCAGTATTTT.

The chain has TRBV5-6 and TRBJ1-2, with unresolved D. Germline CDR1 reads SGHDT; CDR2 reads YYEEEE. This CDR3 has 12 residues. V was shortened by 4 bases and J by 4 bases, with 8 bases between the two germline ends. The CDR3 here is CASSLGPYGYTF. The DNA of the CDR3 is TGTGCCAGCAGCCTCGGGCCCTATGGCTACACCTTC.

The CDR3 reads CARSPLWGEQYF. The CDR3 DNA follows: TGTGCCAGAAGCCCACTGTGGGGCGAGCAGTACTTC. The chain uses TRBV5-3 and TRBJ2-7; D is unresolved. TRBV5-3 is annotated as an ORF whose role is uncertain. V lost 4 bases, J lost 6 bases, and 11 bases lay in between. The CDR3 length is 12 residues.

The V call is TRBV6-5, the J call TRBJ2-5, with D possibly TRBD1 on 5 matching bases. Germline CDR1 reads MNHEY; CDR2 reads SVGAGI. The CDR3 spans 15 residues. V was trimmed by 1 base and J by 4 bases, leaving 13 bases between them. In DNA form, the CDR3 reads TGTGCCAGCAGTTACTATCCAGGGTTTGGAGAGACCCAGTACTTC. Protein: CASSYYPGFGETQYF.

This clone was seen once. The CDR3 protein is CAVGDSPYEQYF. The DNA of the CDR3 is TGTGCCGTTGGGGACTCCCCCTACGAGCAGTACTTC. This chain links TRBV27 with TRBJ2-7; maybe TRBD2 (6 bases). CDR1 is MNHEY and CDR2 is SMNVEV in the germline V gene (reference sequence). The CDR3 covers 12 residues. The V end lost 11 bases, the J end lost 2 bases, and 13 bases lay between the germline ends.

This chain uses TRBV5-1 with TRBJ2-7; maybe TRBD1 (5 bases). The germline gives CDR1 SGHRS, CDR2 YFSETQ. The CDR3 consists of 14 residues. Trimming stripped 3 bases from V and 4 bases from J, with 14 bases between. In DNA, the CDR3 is TGCGCCAGCAGCTGGGGCCAGCTAGGGTACGAGCAGTACTTC. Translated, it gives CASSWGQLGYEQYF.

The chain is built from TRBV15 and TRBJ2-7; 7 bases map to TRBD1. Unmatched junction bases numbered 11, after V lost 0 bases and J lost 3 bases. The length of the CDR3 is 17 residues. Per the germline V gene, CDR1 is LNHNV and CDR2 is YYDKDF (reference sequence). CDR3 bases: TGTGCCACCAGCAGAGAGGGTTGGGGACAGAAAAACTACGAGCAGTACTTC. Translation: CATSREGWGQKNYEQYF.

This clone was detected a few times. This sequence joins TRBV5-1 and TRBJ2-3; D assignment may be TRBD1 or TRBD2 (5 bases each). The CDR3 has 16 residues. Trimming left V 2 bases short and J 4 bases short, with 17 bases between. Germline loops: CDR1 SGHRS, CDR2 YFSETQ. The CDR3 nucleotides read TGCGCCAGCAGCTTCAGGGCCGGACCCGGGGCAGATACGCAGTATTTT. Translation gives CASSFRAGPGADTQYF.

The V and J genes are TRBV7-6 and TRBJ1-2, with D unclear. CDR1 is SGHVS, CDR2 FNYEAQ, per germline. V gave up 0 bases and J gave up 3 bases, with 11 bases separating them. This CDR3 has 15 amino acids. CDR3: CASSLALIQYYGYTF. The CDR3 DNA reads TGTGCCAGCAGCTTAGCGCTAATCCAGTACTATGGCTACACCTTC.

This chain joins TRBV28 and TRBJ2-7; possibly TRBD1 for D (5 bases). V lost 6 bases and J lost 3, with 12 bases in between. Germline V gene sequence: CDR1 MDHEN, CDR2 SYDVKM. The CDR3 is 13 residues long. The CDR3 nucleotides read TGTGCCAGCAGGGGGCGAAATCTCTACGAGCAGTACTTC. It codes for CASRGRNLYEQYF. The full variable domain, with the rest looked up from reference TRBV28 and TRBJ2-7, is DVKVTQSSRYLVKRTGEKVFLECVQDMDHENMFWYRQDPGLGLRLIYFSYDVKMKEKGDIPEGYSVSREKKERFSLILESASTNQTSMYLCASRGRNLYEQYFGPGTRLTVT.